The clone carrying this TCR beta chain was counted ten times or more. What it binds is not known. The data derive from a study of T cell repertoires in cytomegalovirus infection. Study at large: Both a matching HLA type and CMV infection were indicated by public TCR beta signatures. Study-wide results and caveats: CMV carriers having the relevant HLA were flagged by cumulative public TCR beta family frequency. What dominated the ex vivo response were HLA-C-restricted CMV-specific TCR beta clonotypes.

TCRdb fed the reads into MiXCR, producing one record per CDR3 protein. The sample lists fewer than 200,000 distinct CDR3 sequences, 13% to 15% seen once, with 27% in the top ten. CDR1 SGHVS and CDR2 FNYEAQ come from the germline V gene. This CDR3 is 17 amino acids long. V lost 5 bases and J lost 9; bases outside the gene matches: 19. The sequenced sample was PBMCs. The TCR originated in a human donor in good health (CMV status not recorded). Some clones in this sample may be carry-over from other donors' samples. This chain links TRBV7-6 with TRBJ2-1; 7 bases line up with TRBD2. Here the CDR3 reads CASSTFDSASGGSEQFF. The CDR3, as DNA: TGTGCCAGCAGCACATTCGACAGTGCATCTGGCGGGAGTGAGCAGTTCTTC.